This TCR beta chain derives from a study of beta chain features in type 1 diabetes. Across the whole study: The examined sorted cells totaled fewer than 110,000,000 across samples.

General study results and limits: A moderate, significant TCRB CDR3 shortening appeared in type 1 diabetes across four CD4+ subsets. Short templates might get an advantage during PCR, and this would be equal in patients and controls.

The trim removed 3 bases at V and 8 bases at J, leaving 15 bases unmatched. Germline V CDR1 and CDR2: MNHEY, SMNVEV (reference sequence). The CDR3 extends over 16 amino acids. The authors reverse transcribed all of the isolated RNA, so sequencing captured expressed TCRB transcripts. Naive, central memory and regulatory T cell samples came to a mean of roughly 4 million reads. Here immunoSEQ multiplex PCR was the method, and the copy in TCRdb shows in-frame clones only, minus some. The data contain more than 300,000 clones, 8.5% to 10% of them seen just once; the ten biggest clones take up about 0.64%. This clone has more than one count but fewer than ten. As yet, its antigen is unknown. CD45RO/CCR7/CD25/CD127/CD95/CD27 separated CD4+ naive, central memory, regulatory and stem cell-like memory cells by sorting.

The gene calls are TRBV27 and TRBJ1-2; 7 nucleotides line up with TRBD1. Sequenced input: central memory CD4+ T cells from blood. This sequence originates from a man aged 25-45 years with type 1 diabetes. The CDR3 DNA reads as TGTGCCAGCAGTTTTAAAGGGGGCCCCCGGGTAGAGGGCTACACCTTC. Residues: CASSFKGGPRVEGYTF.